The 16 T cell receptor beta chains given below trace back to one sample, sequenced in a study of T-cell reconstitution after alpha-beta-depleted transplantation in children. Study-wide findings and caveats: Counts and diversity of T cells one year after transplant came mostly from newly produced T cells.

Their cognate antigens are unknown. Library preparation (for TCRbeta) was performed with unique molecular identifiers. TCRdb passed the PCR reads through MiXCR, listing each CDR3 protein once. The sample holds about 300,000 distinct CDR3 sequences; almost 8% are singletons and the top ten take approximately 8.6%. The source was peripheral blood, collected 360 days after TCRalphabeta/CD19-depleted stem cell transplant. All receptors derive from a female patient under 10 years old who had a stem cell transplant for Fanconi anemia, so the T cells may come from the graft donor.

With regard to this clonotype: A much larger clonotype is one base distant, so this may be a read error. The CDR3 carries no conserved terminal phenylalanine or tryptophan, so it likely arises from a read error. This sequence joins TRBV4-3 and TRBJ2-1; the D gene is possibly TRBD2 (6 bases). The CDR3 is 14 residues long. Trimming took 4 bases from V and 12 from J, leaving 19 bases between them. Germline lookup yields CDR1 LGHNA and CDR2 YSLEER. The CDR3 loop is CASSPLGGADGQFI. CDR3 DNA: TGCGCCAGCAGCCCCTTGGGGGGAGCCGACGGGCAGTTCATC.

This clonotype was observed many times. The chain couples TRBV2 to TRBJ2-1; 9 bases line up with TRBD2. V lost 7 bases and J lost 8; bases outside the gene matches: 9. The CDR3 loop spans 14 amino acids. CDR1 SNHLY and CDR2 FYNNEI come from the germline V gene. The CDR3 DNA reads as TGTGCCAGCACTGAGCCTAGCGGGATTTATGAGCAGTTCTTC. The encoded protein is CASTEPSGIYEQFF. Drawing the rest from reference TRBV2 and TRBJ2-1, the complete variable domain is EPEVTQTPSHQVTQMGQEVILRCVPISNHLYFYWYRQILGQKVEFLVSFYNNEISEKSEIFDDQFSVERPDGSNFTLKIRSTKLEDSAMYFCASTEPSGIYEQFFGPGTRLTVL.

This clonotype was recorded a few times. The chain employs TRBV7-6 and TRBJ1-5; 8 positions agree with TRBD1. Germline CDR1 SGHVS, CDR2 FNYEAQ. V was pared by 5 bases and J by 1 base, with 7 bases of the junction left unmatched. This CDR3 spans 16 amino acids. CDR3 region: CASSPGTGHSNQPQHF. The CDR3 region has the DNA TGTGCCAGCAGCCCTGGGACAGGCCACAGCAATCAGCCCCAGCATTTT.

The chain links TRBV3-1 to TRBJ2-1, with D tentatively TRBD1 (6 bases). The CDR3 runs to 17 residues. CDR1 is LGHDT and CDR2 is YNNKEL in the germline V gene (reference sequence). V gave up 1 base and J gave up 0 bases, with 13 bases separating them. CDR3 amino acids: CASSQAIGGPSYNEQFF. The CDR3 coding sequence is TGTGCCAGCAGCCAAGCCATAGGGGGTCCCTCCTACAATGAGCAGTTCTTC.

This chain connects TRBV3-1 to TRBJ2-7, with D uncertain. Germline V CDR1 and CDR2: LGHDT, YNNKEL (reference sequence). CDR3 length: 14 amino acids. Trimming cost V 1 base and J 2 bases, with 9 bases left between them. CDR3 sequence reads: CASSQVGAAYEQYF. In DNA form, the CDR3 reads TGTGCCAGCAGCCAAGTAGGAGCCGCCTACGAGCAGTACTTC.

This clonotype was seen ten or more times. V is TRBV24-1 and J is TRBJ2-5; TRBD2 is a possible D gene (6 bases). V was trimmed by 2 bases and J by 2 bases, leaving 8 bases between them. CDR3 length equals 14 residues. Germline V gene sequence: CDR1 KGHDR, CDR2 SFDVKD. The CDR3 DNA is TGTGCCACCAGTGATTCGGGGGAACAAGAGACCCAGTACTTC. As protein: CATSDSGEQETQYF.

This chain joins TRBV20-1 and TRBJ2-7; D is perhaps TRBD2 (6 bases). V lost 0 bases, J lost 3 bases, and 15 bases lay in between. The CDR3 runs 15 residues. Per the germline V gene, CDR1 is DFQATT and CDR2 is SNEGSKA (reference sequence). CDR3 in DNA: TGCAGTGCTAGAGACCGGGGACTCTCGGGCTACGAGCAGTACTTC. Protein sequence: CSARDRGLSGYEQYF.

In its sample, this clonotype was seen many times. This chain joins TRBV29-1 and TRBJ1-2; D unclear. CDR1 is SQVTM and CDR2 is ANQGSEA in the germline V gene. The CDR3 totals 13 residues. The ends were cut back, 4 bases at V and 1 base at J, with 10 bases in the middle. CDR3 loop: CSVGAASNYGYTF. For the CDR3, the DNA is TGCAGCGTTGGGGCAGCAAGTAACTATGGCTACACCTTC.

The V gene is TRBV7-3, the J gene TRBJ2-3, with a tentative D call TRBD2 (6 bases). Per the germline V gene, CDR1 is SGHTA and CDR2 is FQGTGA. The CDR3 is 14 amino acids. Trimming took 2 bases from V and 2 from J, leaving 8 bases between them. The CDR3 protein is CASSLAGPTDTQYF. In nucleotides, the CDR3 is TGTGCCAGCAGCTTAGCGGGGCCCACAGATACGCAGTATTTT.

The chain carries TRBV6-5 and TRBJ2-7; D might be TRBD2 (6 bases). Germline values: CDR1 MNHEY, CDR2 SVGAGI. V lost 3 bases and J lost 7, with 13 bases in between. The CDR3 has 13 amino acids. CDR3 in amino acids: CASSYMGGGEQYF. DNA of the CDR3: TGTGCCAGCAGTTATATGGGAGGAGGGGAGCAGTACTTC.

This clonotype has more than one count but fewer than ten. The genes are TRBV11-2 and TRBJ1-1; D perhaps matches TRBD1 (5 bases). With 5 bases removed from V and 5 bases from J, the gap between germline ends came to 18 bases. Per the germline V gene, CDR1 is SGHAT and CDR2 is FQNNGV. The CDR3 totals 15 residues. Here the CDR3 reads CASSQGAGRSTEAFF. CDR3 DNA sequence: TGTGCCAGCAGCCAAGGGGCGGGGCGGAGTACTGAAGCTTTCTTT.

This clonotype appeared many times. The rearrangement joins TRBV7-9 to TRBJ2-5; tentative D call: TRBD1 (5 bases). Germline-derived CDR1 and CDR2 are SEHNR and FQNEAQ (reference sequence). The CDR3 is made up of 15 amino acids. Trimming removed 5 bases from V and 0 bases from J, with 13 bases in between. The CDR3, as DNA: TGTGCCAGCAGCCCAGGACATGTGTACCAAGAGACCCAGTACTTC. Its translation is CASSPGHVYQETQYF.

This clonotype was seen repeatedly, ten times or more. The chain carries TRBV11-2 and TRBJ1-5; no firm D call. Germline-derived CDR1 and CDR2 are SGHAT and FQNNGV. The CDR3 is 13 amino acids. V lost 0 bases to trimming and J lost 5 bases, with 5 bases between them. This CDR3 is CASSLDRDQPQHF. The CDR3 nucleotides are TGTGCCAGCAGCTTAGATCGGGATCAGCCCCAGCATTTT.

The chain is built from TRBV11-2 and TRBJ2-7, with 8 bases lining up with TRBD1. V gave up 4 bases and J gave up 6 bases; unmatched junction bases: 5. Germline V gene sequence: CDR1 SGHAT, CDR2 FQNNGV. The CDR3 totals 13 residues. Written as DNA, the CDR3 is TGTGCCAGCAGCTCCGCTGGGACAGGCGAGCAGTACGTC. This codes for CASSSAGTGEQYV.

In DNA form, the CDR3 reads TGTGCCAGCAGCTGGTCTCCGGGGGTGCAGTATTTT. This codes for CASSWSPGVQYF. The V and J genes are TRBV7-8 and TRBJ2-3, with D possibly TRBD2 on 6 matching bases. CDR1 and CDR2 from the germline V gene are SGHVS and FQNEAQ. Deletions cut 4 bases from V and 11 bases from J, with 13 bases between. This CDR3 comprises 12 residues.

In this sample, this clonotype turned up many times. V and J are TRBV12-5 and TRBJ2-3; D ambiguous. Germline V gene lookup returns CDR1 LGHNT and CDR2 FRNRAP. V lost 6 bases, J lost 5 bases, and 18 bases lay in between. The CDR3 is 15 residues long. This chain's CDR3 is CASGSPGSGKDTQYF. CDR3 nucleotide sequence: TGTGCTAGTGGCTCCCCGGGTTCCGGCAAAGATACGCAGTATTTT.